This passage covers 11 T cell receptor beta chains from one sample sequenced in a study of follicular helper T cells after annual influenza vaccination. Sequencing used immunoSEQ multiplex PCR; TCRdb keeps in-frame clones, though not all of them. The data hold 600 or so clones, with 80% to 90% observed a single time. Time point in this sample: 2013-2014 season, 7 days after vaccination. Sequenced here: CXCR5+ CD38+ circulating T follicular helper cells from blood, sampled 7 days after influenza vaccination. Subset noted: circulating Tfh, non-naive CD4+CXCR5+PD-1+ (ICOS+CD38+ or ICOS-CD38-). These receptors all come from an adult who received the influenza vaccine.

The V call is TRBV7-6, the J call TRBJ2-1; D not resolved. V lost 2 bases and J lost 7, with 18 bases in between. The CDR3 runs 16 residues. Germline assignment: CDR1 SGHVS and CDR2 FNYEAQ. CDR3 bases: TGTGCCAGCAGCTTAACTGGTGCATTTGAATTTAATGAGCAGTTCTTC. Its translation is CASSLTGAFEFNEQFF. Full variable domain (rest looked up from reference TRBV7-6 and TRBJ2-1): GAGVSQSPRYKVTKRGQDVALRCDPISGHVSLYWYRQALGQGPEFLTYFNYEAQQDKSGLPNDRFSAERPEGSISTLTIQRTEQRDSAMYRCASSLTGAFEFNEQFFGPGTRLTVL.

The J gene is TRBJ1-2, the V gene TRBV5-1, with a tentative D call TRBD1 (5 bases). Germline CDR1 is SGHRS and CDR2 is YFSETQ. This CDR3 is built from 15 residues. Trimming took off 0 bases at V and 4 bases at J, with 13 bases between the two ends. The DNA of the CDR3 is TGCGCCAGCAGCTTGGATAGTCAGGGTGGCTATGGCTACACCTTC. It translates to CASSLDSQGGYGYTF.

The chain uses TRBV18 and TRBJ1-4; 7 bases line up with TRBD1. Unmatched junction bases numbered 6, after V lost 3 bases and J lost 11 bases. CDR1 and CDR2 from the germline V gene are KGHSH and LQKENI. The CDR3 is 13 amino acids. CDR3: CASSPGTVEKLFF. CDR3 sequence (DNA): TGTGCCAGCTCACCGGGGACAGTAGAGAAACTGTTTTTT.

V and J are TRBV7-9 and TRBJ2-1; 7 nucleotides agree with TRBD1. Germline lookup yields CDR1 SEHNR and CDR2 FQNEAQ (reference sequence). This CDR3 is 16 amino acids long. The V gene end was trimmed by 5 bases and the J gene end by 4 bases; junction bases not matched to a gene: 11. CDR3 sequence (DNA): TGTGCCAGCAGCCTCGGTGTAGAGGGGGCTTACAATGAGCAGTTCTTC. As protein: CASSLGVEGAYNEQFF.

The V call is TRBV19, the J call TRBJ2-2; D unresolved. Per germline, CDR1 LNHDA and CDR2 SQIVND (reference sequence). This CDR3 region has 12 residues. Trimming left V 7 bases short and J 2 bases short, with 5 bases between. The CDR3 loop reads CASNLNTGELFF. As DNA, the CDR3 is TGTGCCAGTAACTTAAACACCGGGGAGCTGTTTTTT. Together with reference TRBV19 and TRBJ2-2, the CDR3 gives the full variable domain: DGGITQSPKYLFRKEGQNVTLSCEQNLNHDAMYWYRQDPGQGLRLIYYSQIVNDFQKGDIAEGYSVSREKKESFPLTVTSAQKNPTAFYLCASNLNTGELFFGEGSRLTVL.

The V and J genes are TRBV7-2 and TRBJ2-7, with TRBD2 as a possible D gene (6 bases). Germline assignment: CDR1 SGHTA and CDR2 FQGNSA. Deletions cut 2 bases from V and 0 bases from J, with 11 bases between. This CDR3 has 15 amino acids. The CDR3 is CASSLSSAPSYEQYF. DNA of the CDR3: TGTGCCAGCAGCTTATCTAGCGCACCCTCCTACGAGCAGTACTTC.

This clone was seen once. The chain is built from TRBV7-9 and TRBJ2-6; no clear D. Germline CDR1 and CDR2: SEHNR and FQNEAQ (reference sequence). Trimming shortened V by 4 bases and J by 5 bases, and 24 bases separated the two germline ends. The CDR3 is 19 residues long. CDR3 residues: CASSCHIYHEQSRANVLTF. The DNA for the CDR3 is TGTGCCAGCAGCTGCCACATATACCATGAACAAAGTCGGGCCAACGTCCTGACTTTC.

The V call is TRBV5-4, the J call TRBJ2-7; TRBD2 might be the D (5 bases). The ends were cut back, 0 bases at V and 2 bases at J, with 9 bases in the middle. Germline V gene lookup returns CDR1 SGHNT and CDR2 YYREEE (reference sequence). The CDR3 has 14 amino acids. The CDR3 DNA follows: TGTGCCAGCAGCTTGGCGGCCGGGGCCTACGAGCAGTACTTC. Its protein product is CASSLAAGAYEQYF.

The genes are TRBV9 and TRBJ2-5; D ambiguous. This CDR3 is 13 amino acids long. CDR1 SGDLS and CDR2 YYNGEE come from the germline V gene. V lost 0 bases and J 0 bases, leaving 3 bases between the germline ends. CDR3 residues: CASSVAHQETQYF. CDR3 DNA: TGTGCCAGCAGCGTAGCTCACCAAGAGACCCAGTACTTC. Full variable domain (missing parts from reference TRBV9 and TRBJ2-5): DSGVTQTPKHLITATGQRVTLRCSPRSGDLSVYWYQQSLDQGLQFLIQYYNGEERAKGNILERFSAQQFPDLHSELNLSSLELGDSALYFCASSVAHQETQYFGPGTRLLVL.

The chain uses TRBV29-1 and TRBJ2-1, with 7 nucleotides matching TRBD2. Trimming at V came to 0 bases and at J to 7 bases, leaving 3 bases not matched to a gene. Germline lookup yields CDR1 SQVTM and CDR2 ANQGSEA. The CDR3 length is 13 residues. CDR3 protein: CSVEDWRGNEQFF. CDR3 DNA: TGCAGCGTTGAAGACTGGCGGGGGAATGAGCAGTTCTTC.

This rearrangement joins TRBV9 to TRBJ2-1, with a possible D match to TRBD2 (6 bases). This CDR3 region has 15 residues. Trimming left V 0 bases short and J 5 bases short, with 12 bases between. Germline CDR1 SGDLS, CDR2 YYNGEE. The CDR3 nucleotides are TGTGCCAGCAGCGTAGCTGGGGACTGGAACAATGAGCAGTTCTTC. It encodes CASSVAGDWNNEQFF.